These T cell receptor beta chains were read from a single sample in a study of blood T cell repertoires in COVID-19. TCRdb's copy holds only in-frame clones and misses some; the assay was immunoSEQ multiplex PCR. In the table there are roughly 290,000 clones, about 86% of which are singletons. Sequencing was performed on peripheral blood. The source of these receptors is a woman aged 25 to 39 who had recovered from COVID-19. Both conserved end residues are part of each CDR3. A D gene is named only where the DNA matches it firmly. For some rows the clone size is stated as once, few or many, or as a class when expanded; others skip it.

TRBV11-2,-,few,TRBJ2-7,TGTGCCAGCAGCCCCACTAGGAGGGCGCAGTACTTC,CASSPTRRAQYF
TRBV6-2/TRBV6-3,TRBD2,-,TRBJ2-1,TGTGCCAGCAGTCGAACAAGACTAGCGGGAGACAATGAGCAGTTCTTC,CASSRTRLAGDNEQFF
TRBV19,-,few,TRBJ1-1,TGTGCCAGTAGTATCCCCCCAAACACTGAAGCTTTCTTT,CASSIPPNTEAFF
TRBV7-9,-,-,TRBJ1-1,TGTGCCAGCAGCTTTGGGGCGTTCACGAACACTGAAGCTTTCTTT,CASSFGAFTNTEAFF
TRBV28,-,-,TRBJ1-2,TGTGCCAGCAGTTCCCCCGCCCGGTGGTATGGCTACACCTTC,CASSSPARWYGYTF
TRBV29-1,-,-,TRBJ2-6,TGCAGCGTTTACTTCTACAGGGATGGGGCCAACGTCCTGACTTTC,CSVYFYRDGANVLTF
TRBV5-1,TRBD2,-,TRBJ2-2,TGCGCCAGCAGCGGGCTAGCGGGGGACACCGGGGAGCTGTTTTTT,CASSGLAGDTGELFF
TRBV19,TRBD1,-,TRBJ2-5,TGTGCCAGTAGCCCATTAACAGGGGGGGAGACCCAGTACTTC,CASSPLTGGETQYF
TRBV4-3,TRBD2,-,TRBJ2-1,TGCGCCAGCAGCCATAAGCGGGAGGGCCCCCTCAATGAGCAGTTCTTC,CASSHKREGPLNEQFF
TRBV4-1,TRBD2,-,TRBJ2-2,TGCGCCAGCAGCCCCCAAACGGGAGGGACCGGGGAGCTGTTTTTT,CASSPQTGGTGELFF
TRBV28,TRBD1,-,TRBJ2-4,TGTGCCAGCAGTCTATTACCCGGGACAGTGGAAAACATTCAGTACTTC,CASSLLPGTVENIQYF
TRBV2,TRBD1,-,TRBJ2-7,TGTGCCAGCACCCGGGACAGGGTGGGCGAGCAGTACTTC,CASTRDRVGEQYF
TRBV4-1,TRBD1,-,TRBJ1-2,TGCGCCAGCAGCCAAGATGGAATCGGGACAGTGACTTTCTATGGCTACACCTTC,CASSQDGIGTVTFYGYTF
TRBV13,TRBD1,many,TRBJ1-2,TGTGCCAGCAGCTTAGAAGGTACAGGGGATCGGGCTGGCTACACCTTC,CASSLEGTGDRAGYTF
TRBV6-1,-,-,TRBJ1-2,TGTGCCAGCAGTGAAGCGCTATATCCGGCGGCCCGGGATGGCTACACCTTC,CASSEALYPAARDGYTF
TRBV15,TRBD1,-,TRBJ1-1,TGTGCCACCAGCAGCATCCAACTCGGGACAGATAACACTGAAGCTTTCTTT,CATSSIQLGTDNTEAFF
TRBV2,-,once,TRBJ2-5,TGTGCCAGCAGGGACTTGGAGACCCAGTACTTC,CASRDLETQYF
TRBV19,-,-,TRBJ2-1,TGTGCCACCACTAACGGGGATATAGCGGCCAATGAGCAGTTCTTC,CATTNGDIAANEQFF
TRBV2,-,once,TRBJ2-7,TGTGCCAGTACAGCCGACACGGAAACCTACGAGCAGTACTTC,CASTADTETYEQYF
TRBV3-1/TRBV3-2,-,-,TRBJ2-7,TGTGCCAGCAGCCATGACCGGGTGACGGGACTTTCCTACGAGCAGTACTTC,CASSHDRVTGLSYEQYF
TRBV6-5,-,-,TRBJ1-1,TGTGCCAGCAGTTTTAGACAGTACACTGAAGCTTTCTTT,CASSFRQYTEAFF
TRBV5-6,TRBD2,-,TRBJ2-1,TGTGCCAGCAGCCAAGGCGGGCTAGCGGGAGGGAATGAGCAGTTCTTC,CASSQGGLAGGNEQFF
TRBV24-1,TRBD1,-,TRBJ1-1,TGTGCCACCAGTGATTCTCAGGGGGCTGCCGAAGCTTTCTTT,CATSDSQGAAEAFF
TRBV7-8,-,-,TRBJ1-2,TGTGCCAGCAGCTTAGTCGGAGAGAATGGCTACACCTTC,CASSLVGENGYTF
TRBV7-2,TRBD1,-,TRBJ1-1,TGTGCCAGCAGCTTAGGAGTGGCCAGGGGGCCGCTGAACACTGAAGCTTTCTTT,CASSLGVARGPLNTEAFF
TRBV5-5,-,-,TRBJ2-5,TGTGCCAGCAACAGCGTGGGGGGCCAAGAGACCCAGTACTTC,CASNSVGGQETQYF
TRBV27,TRBD1,-,TRBJ2-7,TGTGCCAGCCGATCCGGGACAGGCTATCGGGGGGAGCAGTACTTC,CASRSGTGYRGEQYF
TRBV6-1,-,-,TRBJ1-2,TGTGCCAGCAGTGAGGGGGGGGGCGCGAACTATGGCTACACCTTC,CASSEGGGANYGYTF
TRBV18,-,-,TRBJ1-5,TGTGCCAGTTCCACGGGGGGCGAGAGCAATCAGCCCCAGCATTTT,CASSTGGESNQPQHF
TRBV19,-,-,TRBJ2-7,TGTGCCACTGGGAGCTCCTACGAGCAGTACTTC,CATGSSYEQYF
TRBV27,-,-,TRBJ2-7,TGTGCCAGCAGTTTAGACCTAGCGAGCGAGCAGTACTTC,CASSLDLASEQYF
TRBV7-9,TRBD1,-,TRBJ2-1,TGTGCCAGCAGACTAACGGGACAGGGTCTGAATGAGCAGTTCTTC,CASRLTGQGLNEQFF
TRBV11-2,-,-,TRBJ2-7,TGTGCCAGCAGCTCCACCTACGAGCAGTACTTC,CASSSTYEQYF
TRBV3-1/TRBV3-2,-,few,TRBJ1-5,TGTGCCAGCAGCCAAGGCCAGGGTAGCAATCAGCCCCAGCATTTT,CASSQGQGSNQPQHF
TRBV7-2,TRBD1,many,TRBJ1-2,TGTGCCAGCAGCCTGGACAGGGAACGGTGGGGCTACACCTTC,CASSLDRERWGYTF
TRBV7-9,-,-,TRBJ1-5,TGTGCCAGCAGCTTAGTTGCCGGGAGCAATCAGCCCCAGCATTTT,CASSLVAGSNQPQHF
TRBV5-1,TRBD1,once,TRBJ2-5,TGCGCCAGCAGCTTGGGTGACAGGGGGCTAGAGACCCAGTACTTC,CASSLGDRGLETQYF
TRBV19,-,once,TRBJ2-7,TGTGCCAGTAGTAACACCGCTCCCGGGAACTACGAGCAGTACTTC,CASSNTAPGNYEQYF
TRBV2,-,-,TRBJ1-1,TGTGCCAGCAGCCGAAATCCGGGCACTGAAGCTTTCTTT,CASSRNPGTEAFF
TRBV4-1,-,few,TRBJ2-7,TGCGCCAGCAGCCAAGATCCGGGGTCCTACGAGCAGTACTTC,CASSQDPGSYEQYF
TRBV19,-,-,TRBJ1-2,TGTGCCAGTAGTACGGGTGGAGGCTACACCTTC,CASSTGGGYTF
TRBV11-2,-,-,TRBJ2-5,TGTGCCAGCAGCCCGGGGTTAGGTGAGACCCAGTACTTC,CASSPGLGETQYF
TRBV15,-,few,TRBJ2-7,TGTGCCACCAGCAGGGACAGTTTCTACGAGCAGTACTTC,CATSRDSFYEQYF
TRBV19,-,-,TRBJ1-2,TGTGCCAGTAGTATAGGAGGAAGCTATGGCTACACCTTC,CASSIGGSYGYTF
TRBV4-1,TRBD1,-,TRBJ2-7,TGCGCCAGCAGCCACCACAGGGGGGAGACCTACGAGCAGTACTTC,CASSHHRGETYEQYF
TRBV18,-,-,TRBJ2-5,TGTGCCAGCTCCACAAACCTTCAAGAGACCCAGTACTTC,CASSTNLQETQYF
TRBV18,-,-,TRBJ1-1,TGTGCCAGCTCACCACCAAGAGTAGGGAGCACTGAAGCTTTCTTT,CASSPPRVGSTEAFF
TRBV19,TRBD2,-,TRBJ2-2,TGTGCCAGTAGTATGGCTAGCGGCGGGGAGCTGTTTTTT,CASSMASGGELFF
TRBV28,TRBD1,once,TRBJ1-6,TGTGCCAGCAGCATCGGGACAGGGGGTTCACCCCTCCACTTT,CASSIGTGGSPLHF
TRBV5-1,TRBD2,-,TRBJ2-2,TGCGCCAGCAGCTTCTCCAGCGGGGGTAACACCGGGGAGCTGTTTTTT,CASSFSSGGNTGELFF
TRBV3-1/TRBV3-2,TRBD2,-,TRBJ2-7,TGTGCCAGCAGCCAATTCCTAGGACTAGCCTACGAGCAGTACTTC,CASSQFLGLAYEQYF
TRBV2,-,-,TRBJ2-1,TGTGCCAGCAGCCCCCGACAGACCTACAATGAGCAGTTCTTC,CASSPRQTYNEQFF
TRBV25-1,-,-,TRBJ2-1,TGTGCCAGCAGTGAATCTGGACTGAGAGACAATGAGCAGTTCTTC,CASSESGLRDNEQFF
TRBV21-1,-,-,TRBJ1-5,TGTGCCAGCAGCAAACGTCAGCCCCAGCATTTT,CASSKRQPQHF
TRBV19,-,-,TRBJ2-4,TGTGCCAGTAGTACGCCATGGCGGAAAAACATTCAGTACTTC,CASSTPWRKNIQYF
TRBV5-1,-,-,TRBJ2-7,TGCGCCAGCAGCTTACAGGGTCGCTCCTACGAGCAGTACTTC,CASSLQGRSYEQYF
TRBV2,TRBD2,-,TRBJ2-3,TGTGCCAGCAGTGACGGTAGAGCGGGAGTCACAGATACGCAGTATTTT,CASSDGRAGVTDTQYF
TRBV5-4,-,few,TRBJ2-7,TGTGCCAGCAGCTGGACGCGGGGACCAGGCTACGAGCAGTACTTC,CASSWTRGPGYEQYF
TRBV28,-,-,TRBJ1-1,TGTGCCAGCAGCTTGGGGAGCCTAGGTGCTTTCTTT,CASSLGSLGAFF
TRBV5-1,TRBD1,-,TRBJ2-7,TGCGCCAGCAGCTTGGGATTAGGACAGGGTGAATACGAGCAGTACTTC,CASSLGLGQGEYEQYF